These T cell receptor beta chains were read from a single sample in a study of blood T cell repertoires in COVID-19. Some clones are missing from TCRdb's copy, which holds only in-frame ones; the method was immunoSEQ multiplex PCR. The sample holds just over 250,000 clones, over 75% seen once. The sequencing sample was made of peripheral blood. These receptors came from a woman aged 45-65 years with acute or convalescent COVID-19. CDR3s include the opening cysteine and the closing phenylalanine or tryptophan. D genes are given only for firm matches. A clone size is listed for some rows: how often the clone was seen (once, few, many), or a class if it is expanded.

CDR3aa: CGSQGDPYNEQFF
CDR3nt: TGCGGCTCACAGGGGGATCCCTACAATGAGCAGTTCTTC
abundance: -
j_gene: TRBJ2-1
d_gene: TRBD1
v_gene: TRBV29-1

CDR3aa: CASSDRVNEAFF
CDR3nt: TGTGCCAGCAGTGACAGGGTTAATGAAGCTTTCTTT
abundance: -
j_gene: TRBJ1-1
d_gene: -
v_gene: TRBV2

CDR3aa: CASSLNSRGDTQYF
CDR3nt: TGTGCCAGCAGCCTAAACAGTAGGGGGGATACGCAGTATTTT
abundance: few
j_gene: TRBJ2-3
d_gene: -
v_gene: TRBV7-3

CDR3aa: CASSVAGGAQYF
CDR3nt: TGTGCCAGCAGCGTAGCGGGAGGAGCCCAGTACTTC
abundance: -
j_gene: TRBJ2-5
d_gene: TRBD2
v_gene: TRBV9

CDR3aa: CASSPFAGIWETQYF
CDR3nt: TGTGCCAGCTCACCATTTGCGGGGATTTGGGAGACCCAGTACTTC
abundance: -
j_gene: TRBJ2-5
d_gene: -
v_gene: TRBV18

CDR3aa: CASSFTPGERFF
CDR3nt: TGTGCCAGCAGTTTCACCCCCGGGGAGCGGTTTTTT
abundance: -
j_gene: TRBJ2-2
d_gene: -
v_gene: TRBV28

CDR3aa: CASSLDRVAPEAFF
CDR3nt: TGTGCCAGCAGCTTGGACAGGGTGGCCCCTGAAGCTTTCTTT
abundance: -
j_gene: TRBJ1-1
d_gene: TRBD1
v_gene: TRBV6-5

CDR3aa: CASSLTGQGSGNTIYF
CDR3nt: TGTGCCAGCAGTTTGACCGGACAGGGGTCTGGAAACACCATATATTTT
abundance: -
j_gene: TRBJ1-3
d_gene: TRBD1
v_gene: TRBV28

CDR3aa: CASGGNAGILPADEQFF
CDR3nt: TGTGCCAGCGGGGGGAATGCGGGTATCTTGCCGGCGGATGAGCAGTTCTTC
abundance: -
j_gene: TRBJ2-1
d_gene: TRBD2
v_gene: TRBV19

CDR3aa: CASSSGTGFTYEQYF
CDR3nt: TGTGCCAGCAGCAGCGGGACAGGTTTTACCTACGAGCAGTACTTC
abundance: -
j_gene: TRBJ2-7
d_gene: -
v_gene: TRBV7-2

CDR3aa: CASSSRQTGGRSPLHF
CDR3nt: TGTGCCAGCAGTTCTAGGCAGACAGGGGGCAGGTCACCCCTCCACTTT
abundance: once
j_gene: TRBJ1-6
d_gene: TRBD1
v_gene: TRBV27

CDR3aa: CSVERGSSSYEQYF
CDR3nt: TGCAGCGTTGAAAGAGGGTCCAGCTCCTACGAGCAGTACTTC
abundance: few
j_gene: TRBJ2-7
d_gene: -
v_gene: TRBV29-1

CDR3aa: CSVQRGIANTGELFF
CDR3nt: TGCAGCGTACAAAGGGGGATCGCGAACACCGGGGAGCTGTTTTTT
abundance: -
j_gene: TRBJ2-2
d_gene: -
v_gene: TRBV29-1

CDR3aa: CASSLMGEVYYEQYF
CDR3nt: TGTGCCAGCAGTTTAATGGGGGAGGTCTACTACGAGCAGTACTTC
abundance: -
j_gene: TRBJ2-7
d_gene: -
v_gene: TRBV27